The clone carrying this T cell receptor beta chain came up a few times. Antigen unknown. The sample belongs to a study of T-cell memory formation after mild COVID-19. Study-wide background: Largely donor-specific TCR clusters were found. Regarding the study as a whole: Contracting CD4+ clones were located mainly in CM and EM, and CD8+ clones in EMRA.

TCRdb redid the calling of the 5' RACE reads with MiXCR, one entry per CDR3 protein. The sample holds about half a million distinct CDR3 sequences, over 15% seen once. V was clipped by 6 bases and J by 3 bases, with 6 bases between them. The CDR3 extends over 12 amino acids. The germline CDR1 and CDR2 sequences are SNHLY and FYNNEI. This rearrangement joins TRBV2 to TRBJ2-1; no firm D call. The TCR sequence derives from an adult woman who had mild COVID-19 (a few samples of this study predate the infection). Cell type and time point are not known. The sequencing sample was made of PBMCs or a T cell subset sorted from them (not recorded which). CDR3 sequence: CASRPDYNEQFF. In DNA, the CDR3 is TGTGCCAGCAGGCCCGACTACAATGAGCAGTTCTTC.